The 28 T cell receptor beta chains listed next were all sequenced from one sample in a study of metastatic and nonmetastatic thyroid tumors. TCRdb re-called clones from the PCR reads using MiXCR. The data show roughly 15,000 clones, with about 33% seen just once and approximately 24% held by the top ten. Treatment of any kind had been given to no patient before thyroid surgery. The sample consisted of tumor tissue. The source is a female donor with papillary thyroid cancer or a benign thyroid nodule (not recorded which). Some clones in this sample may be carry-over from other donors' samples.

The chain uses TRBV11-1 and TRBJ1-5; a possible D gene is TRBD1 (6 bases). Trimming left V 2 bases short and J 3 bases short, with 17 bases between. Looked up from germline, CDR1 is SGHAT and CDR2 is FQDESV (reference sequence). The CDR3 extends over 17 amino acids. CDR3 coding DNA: TGTGCCAGCAGCTTATTTCTAGGGGGTCATAACAATCAGCCCCAGCATTTT. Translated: CASSLFLGGHNNQPQHF. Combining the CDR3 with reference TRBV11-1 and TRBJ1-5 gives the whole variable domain EAEVAQSPRYKITEKSQAVAFWCDPISGHATLYWYRQILGQGPELLVQFQDESVVDDSQLPKDRFSAERLKGVDSTLKIQPAELGDSAMYLCASSLFLGGHNNQPQHFGDGTRLSIL.

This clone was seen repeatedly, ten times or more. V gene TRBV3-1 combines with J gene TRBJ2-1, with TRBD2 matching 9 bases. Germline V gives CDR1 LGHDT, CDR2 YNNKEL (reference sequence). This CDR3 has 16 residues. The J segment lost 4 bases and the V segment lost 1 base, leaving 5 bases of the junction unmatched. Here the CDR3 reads CASSQAVSGGYNEQFF. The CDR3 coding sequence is TGTGCCAGCAGCCAAGCGGTTAGCGGGGGATACAATGAGCAGTTCTTC.

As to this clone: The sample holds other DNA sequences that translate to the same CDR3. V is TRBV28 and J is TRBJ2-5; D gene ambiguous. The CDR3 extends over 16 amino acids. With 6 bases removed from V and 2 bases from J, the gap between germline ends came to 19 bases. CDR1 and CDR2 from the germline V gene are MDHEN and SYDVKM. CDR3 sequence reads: CASSPRGGTRQETQYF. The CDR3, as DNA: TGTGCCAGCAGCCCCCGCGGTGGAACTCGGCAAGAGACCCAGTACTTC.

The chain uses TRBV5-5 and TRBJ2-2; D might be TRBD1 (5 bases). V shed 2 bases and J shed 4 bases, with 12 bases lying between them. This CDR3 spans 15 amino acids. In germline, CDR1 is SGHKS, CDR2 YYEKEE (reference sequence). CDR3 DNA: TGTGCCAGCAGCTTAGGGGCCACGTCCACCGGGGAGCTGTTTTTT. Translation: CASSLGATSTGELFF. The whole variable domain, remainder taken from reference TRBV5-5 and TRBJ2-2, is DAGVTQSPTHLIKTRGQQVTLRCSPISGHKSVSWYQQVLGQGPQFIFQYYEKEERGRGNFPDRFSARQFPNYSSELNVNALLLGDSALYLCASSLGATSTGELFFGEGSRLTVL.

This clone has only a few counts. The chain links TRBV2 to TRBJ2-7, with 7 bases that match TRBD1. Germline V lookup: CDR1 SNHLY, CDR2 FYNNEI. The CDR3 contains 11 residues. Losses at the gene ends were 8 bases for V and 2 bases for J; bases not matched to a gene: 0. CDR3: CASDRAYEQYF. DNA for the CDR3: TGTGCCAGCGACAGGGCCTACGAGCAGTACTTC.

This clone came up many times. In nucleotides, the CDR3 is TGTGCCAGCAGCTCACAATCCGGGACTAGAAGGTCTGATGAGCAGTTCTTC. It codes for CASSSQSGTRRSDEQFF. The rearrangement joins TRBV7-9 to TRBJ2-1; 8 nucleotides match TRBD2. Germline CDR1 and CDR2: SEHNR and FQNEAQ (reference sequence). V dropped 4 bases and J dropped 8; count of bases not matched to a gene: 16. The length of the CDR3 is 17 residues. Together with reference TRBV7-9 and TRBJ2-1, the CDR3 gives the full variable domain: DTGVSQNPRHKITKRGQNVTFRCDPISEHNRLYWYRQTLGQGPEFLTYFQNEAQLEKSRLLSDRFSAERPKGSFSTLEIQRTEQGDSAMYLCASSSQSGTRRSDEQFFGPGTRLTVL.

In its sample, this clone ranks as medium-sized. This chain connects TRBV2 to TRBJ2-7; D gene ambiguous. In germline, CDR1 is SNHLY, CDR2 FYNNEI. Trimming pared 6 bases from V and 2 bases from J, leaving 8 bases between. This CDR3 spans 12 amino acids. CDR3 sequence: CASRVLAYEQYF. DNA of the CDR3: TGTGCCAGCAGGGTTTTGGCCTACGAGCAGTACTTC.

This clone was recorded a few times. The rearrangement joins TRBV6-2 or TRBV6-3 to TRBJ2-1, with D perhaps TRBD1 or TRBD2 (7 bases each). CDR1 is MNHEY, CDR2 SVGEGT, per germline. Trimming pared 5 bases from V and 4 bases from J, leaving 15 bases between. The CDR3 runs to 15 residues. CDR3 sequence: CASSRQGGGYNEQFF. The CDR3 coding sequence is TGTGCCAGCAGTCGACAGGGAGGGGGATACAATGAGCAGTTCTTC.

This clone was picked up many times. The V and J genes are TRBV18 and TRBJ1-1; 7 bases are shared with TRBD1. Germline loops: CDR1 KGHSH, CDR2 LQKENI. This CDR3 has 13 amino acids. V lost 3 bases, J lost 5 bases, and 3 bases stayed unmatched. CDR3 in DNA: TGTGCCAGCTCACCTCAGACAGGGACTGAAGCTTTCTTT. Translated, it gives CASSPQTGTEAFF.

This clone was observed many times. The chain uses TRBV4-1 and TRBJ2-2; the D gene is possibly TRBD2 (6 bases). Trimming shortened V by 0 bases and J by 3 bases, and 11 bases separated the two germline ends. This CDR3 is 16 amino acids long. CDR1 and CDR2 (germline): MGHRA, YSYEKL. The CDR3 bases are TGCGCCAGCAGCCAAGAGCAGGGCGGGGACACCGGGGAGCTGTTTTTT. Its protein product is CASSQEQGGDTGELFF.

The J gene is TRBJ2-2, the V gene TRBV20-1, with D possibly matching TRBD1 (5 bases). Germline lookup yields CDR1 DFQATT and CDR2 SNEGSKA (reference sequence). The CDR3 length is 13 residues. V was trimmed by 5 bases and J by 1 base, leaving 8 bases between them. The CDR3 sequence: CSASTVNTGELFF. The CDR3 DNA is TGCAGTGCTTCGACAGTGAACACCGGGGAGCTGTTTTTT.

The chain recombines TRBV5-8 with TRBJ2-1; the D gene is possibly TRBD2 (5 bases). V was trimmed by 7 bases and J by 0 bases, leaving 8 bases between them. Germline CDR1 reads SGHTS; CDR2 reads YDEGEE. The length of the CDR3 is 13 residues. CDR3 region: CASGELSYNEQFF. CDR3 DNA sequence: TGTGCCAGCGGGGAGCTCTCCTACAATGAGCAGTTCTTC.

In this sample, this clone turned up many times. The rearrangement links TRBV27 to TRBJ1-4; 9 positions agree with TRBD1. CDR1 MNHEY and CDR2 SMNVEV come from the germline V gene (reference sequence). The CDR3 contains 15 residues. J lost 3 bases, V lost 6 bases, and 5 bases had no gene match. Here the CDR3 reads CASSTGGLPNEKLFF. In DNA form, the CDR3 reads TGTGCCAGCAGCACAGGGGGCTTGCCTAATGAAAAACTGTTTTTT.

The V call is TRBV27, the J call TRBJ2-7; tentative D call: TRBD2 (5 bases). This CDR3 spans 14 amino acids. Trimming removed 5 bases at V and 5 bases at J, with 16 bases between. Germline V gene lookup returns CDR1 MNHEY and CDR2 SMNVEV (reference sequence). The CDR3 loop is CASSPLVFGNEQYF. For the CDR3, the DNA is TGTGCCAGCAGTCCTTTGGTTTTCGGGAACGAGCAGTACTTC.

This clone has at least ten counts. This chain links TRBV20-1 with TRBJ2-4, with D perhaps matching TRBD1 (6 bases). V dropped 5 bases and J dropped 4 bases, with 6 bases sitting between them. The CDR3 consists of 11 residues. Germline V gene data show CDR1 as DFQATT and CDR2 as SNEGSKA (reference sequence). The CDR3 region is CSAGTKNIQYF. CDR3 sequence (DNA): TGCAGTGCTGGGACAAAAAACATTCAGTACTTC.

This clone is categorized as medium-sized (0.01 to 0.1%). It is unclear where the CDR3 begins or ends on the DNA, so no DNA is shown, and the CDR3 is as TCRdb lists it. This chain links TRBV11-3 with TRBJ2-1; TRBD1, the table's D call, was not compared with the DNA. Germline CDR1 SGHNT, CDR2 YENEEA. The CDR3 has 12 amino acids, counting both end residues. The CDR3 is CASSVGQGAREF.

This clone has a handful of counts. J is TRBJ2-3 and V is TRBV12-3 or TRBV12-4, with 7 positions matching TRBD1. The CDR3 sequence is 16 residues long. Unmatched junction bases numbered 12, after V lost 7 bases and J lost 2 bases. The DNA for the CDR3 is TGTGCCAGCATTCCGGGGACAGTGGGCATCACAGATACGCAGTATTTT. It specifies CASIPGTVGITDTQYF.

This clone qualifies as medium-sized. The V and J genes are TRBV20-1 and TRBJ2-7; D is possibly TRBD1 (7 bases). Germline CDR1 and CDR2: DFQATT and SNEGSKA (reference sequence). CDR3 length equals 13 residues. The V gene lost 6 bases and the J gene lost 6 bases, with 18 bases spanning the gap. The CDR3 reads CSAKTDREVEQYF. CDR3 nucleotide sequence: TGCAGTGCGAAGACCGACAGGGAGGTCGAGCAGTACTTC.

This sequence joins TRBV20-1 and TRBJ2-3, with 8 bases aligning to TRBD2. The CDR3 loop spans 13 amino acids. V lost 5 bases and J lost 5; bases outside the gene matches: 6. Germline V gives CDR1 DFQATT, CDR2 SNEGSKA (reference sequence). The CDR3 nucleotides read TGCAGTGCTGGATACAGCGGGAGAGATACGCAGTATTTT. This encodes CSAGYSGRDTQYF.

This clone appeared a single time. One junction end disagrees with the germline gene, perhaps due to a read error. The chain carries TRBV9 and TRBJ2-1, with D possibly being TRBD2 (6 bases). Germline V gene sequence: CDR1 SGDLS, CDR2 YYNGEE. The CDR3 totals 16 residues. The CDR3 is CAISDTLAPNNNEQFF. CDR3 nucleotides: TGTGCCATCAGCGATACCCTAGCGCCGAATAACAATGAGCAGTTCTTC. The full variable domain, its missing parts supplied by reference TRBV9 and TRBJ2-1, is DSGVTQTPKHLITATGQRVTLRCSPRSGDLSVYWYQQSLDQGLQFLIQYYNGEERAKGNILERFSAQQFPDLHSELNLSSLELGDSALYFCAISDTLAPNNNEQFFGPGTRLTVL.

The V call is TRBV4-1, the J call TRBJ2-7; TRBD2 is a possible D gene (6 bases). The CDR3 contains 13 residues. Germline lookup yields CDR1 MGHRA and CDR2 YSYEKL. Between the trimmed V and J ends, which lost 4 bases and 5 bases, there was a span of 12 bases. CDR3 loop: CASSLRDSDEQYF. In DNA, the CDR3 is TGCGCCAGCAGCCTGCGGGACTCGGACGAGCAGTACTTC.

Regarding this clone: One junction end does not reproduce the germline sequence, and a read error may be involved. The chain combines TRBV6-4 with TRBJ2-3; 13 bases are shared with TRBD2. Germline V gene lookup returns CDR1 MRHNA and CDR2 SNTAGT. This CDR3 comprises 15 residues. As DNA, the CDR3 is TGTGCCAGCAGTGAACTAGCGGGGGGGCCAGATACGCGGTATTTT. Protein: CASSELAGGPDTRYF.

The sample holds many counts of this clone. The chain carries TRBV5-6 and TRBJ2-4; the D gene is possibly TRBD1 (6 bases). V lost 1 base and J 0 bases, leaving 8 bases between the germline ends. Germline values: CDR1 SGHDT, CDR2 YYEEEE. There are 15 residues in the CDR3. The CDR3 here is CASSLQGLAKNIQYF. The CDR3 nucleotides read TGTGCCAGCAGCTTGCAGGGGCTAGCCAAAAACATTCAGTACTTC.

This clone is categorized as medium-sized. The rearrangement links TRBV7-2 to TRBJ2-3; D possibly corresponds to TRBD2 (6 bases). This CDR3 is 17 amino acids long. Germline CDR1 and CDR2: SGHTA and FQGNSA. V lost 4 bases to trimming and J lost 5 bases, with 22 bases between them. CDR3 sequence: CASSSREASLLGDTQYF. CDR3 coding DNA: TGTGCCAGCAGCTCAAGGGAGGCCTCCCTCCTTGGAGATACGCAGTATTTT.

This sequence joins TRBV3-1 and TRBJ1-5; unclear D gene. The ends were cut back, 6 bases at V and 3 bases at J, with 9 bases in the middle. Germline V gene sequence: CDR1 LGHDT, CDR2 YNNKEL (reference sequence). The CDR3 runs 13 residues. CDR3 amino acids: CASSSALNQPQHF. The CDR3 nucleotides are TGTGCCAGCAGTTCGGCCCTCAATCAGCCCCAGCATTTT.

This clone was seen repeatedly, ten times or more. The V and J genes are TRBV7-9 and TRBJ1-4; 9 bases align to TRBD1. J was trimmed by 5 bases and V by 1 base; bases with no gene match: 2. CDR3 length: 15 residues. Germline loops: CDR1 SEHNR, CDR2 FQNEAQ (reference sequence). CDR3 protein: CASSLVGQGNEKLFF. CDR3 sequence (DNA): TGTGCCAGCAGCTTAGTGGGACAGGGAAATGAAAAACTGTTTTTT.

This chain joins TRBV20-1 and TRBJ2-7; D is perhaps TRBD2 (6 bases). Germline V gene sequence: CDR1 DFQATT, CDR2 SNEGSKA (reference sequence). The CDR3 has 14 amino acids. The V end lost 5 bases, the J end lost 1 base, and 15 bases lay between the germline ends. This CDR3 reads CSAAGSGGSYEQYF. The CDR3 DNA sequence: TGCAGTGCTGCCGGAAGTGGGGGGTCCTACGAGCAGTACTTC.

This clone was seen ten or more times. The CDR3 sequence is CASSQELGGTEAFF. In nucleotides, the CDR3 is TGTGCCAGCAGCCAAGAGCTGGGGGGCACTGAAGCTTTCTTT. V is TRBV14 and J is TRBJ1-1, with D possibly being TRBD1 (5 bases). There are 14 residues in the CDR3. Trimming removed 0 bases from V and 4 bases from J, with 9 bases in between. Germline V gene data show CDR1 as SGHDN and CDR2 as FVKESK.